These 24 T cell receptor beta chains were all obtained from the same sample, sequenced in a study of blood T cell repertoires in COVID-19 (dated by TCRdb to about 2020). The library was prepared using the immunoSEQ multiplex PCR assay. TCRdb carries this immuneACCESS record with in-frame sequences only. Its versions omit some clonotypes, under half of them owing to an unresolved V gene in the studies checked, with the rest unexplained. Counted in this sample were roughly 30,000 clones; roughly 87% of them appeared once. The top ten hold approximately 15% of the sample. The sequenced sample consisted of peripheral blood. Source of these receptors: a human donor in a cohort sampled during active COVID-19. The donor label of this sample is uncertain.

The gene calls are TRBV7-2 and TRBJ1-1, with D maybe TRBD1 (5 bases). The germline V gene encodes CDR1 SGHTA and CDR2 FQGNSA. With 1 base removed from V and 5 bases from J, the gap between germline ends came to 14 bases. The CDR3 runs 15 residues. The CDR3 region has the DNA TGTGCCAGCAGCTTAGGCCAGGGAACGATTACTGAAGCTTTCTTT. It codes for CASSLGQGTITEAFF.

The CDR3 DNA sequence: TGTGCCAGCAGTTTTTTGGGGGCAGGAAACACCATATATTTT. Amino acids: CASSFLGAGNTIYF. The V gene is TRBV27, the J gene TRBJ1-3; the D gene is possibly TRBD1 (6 bases). V was cut by 3 bases and J by 4 bases, with 10 bases left in between. Germline CDR1 is MNHEY and CDR2 is SMNVEV (reference sequence). The CDR3 spans 14 residues.

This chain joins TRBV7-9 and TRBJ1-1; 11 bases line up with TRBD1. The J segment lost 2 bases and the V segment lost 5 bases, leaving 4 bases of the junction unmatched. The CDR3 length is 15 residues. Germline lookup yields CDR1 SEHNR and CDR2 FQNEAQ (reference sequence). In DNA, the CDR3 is TGTGCCAGCAGCGGACAGGGGGCCCAAAACACTGAAGCTTTCTTT. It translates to CASSGQGAQNTEAFF.

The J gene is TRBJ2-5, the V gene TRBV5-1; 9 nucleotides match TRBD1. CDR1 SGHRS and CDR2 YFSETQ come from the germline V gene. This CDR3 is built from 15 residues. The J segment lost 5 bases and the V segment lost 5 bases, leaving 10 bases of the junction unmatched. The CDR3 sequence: CASSIGQGRSETQYF. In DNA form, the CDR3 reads TGCGCCAGCAGTATTGGACAGGGGAGATCGGAGACCCAGTACTTC. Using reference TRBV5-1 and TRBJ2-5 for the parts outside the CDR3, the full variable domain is KAGVTQTPRYLIKTRGQQVTLSCSPISGHRSVSWYQQTPGQGLQFLFEYFSETQRNKGNFPGRFSGRQFSNSRSEMNVSTLELGDSALYLCASSIGQGRSETQYFGPGTRLLVL.

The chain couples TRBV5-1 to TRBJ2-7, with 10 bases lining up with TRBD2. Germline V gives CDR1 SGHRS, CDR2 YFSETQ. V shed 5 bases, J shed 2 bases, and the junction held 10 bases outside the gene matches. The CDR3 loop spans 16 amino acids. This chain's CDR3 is CASRRTSGVETYEQYF. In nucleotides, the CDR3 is TGCGCCAGCAGGCGAACTAGCGGGGTGGAGACCTACGAGCAGTACTTC.

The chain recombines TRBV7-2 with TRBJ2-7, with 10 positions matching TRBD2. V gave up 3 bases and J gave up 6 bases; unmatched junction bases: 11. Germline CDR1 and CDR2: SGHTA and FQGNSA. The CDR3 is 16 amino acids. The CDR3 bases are TGTGCCAGCAGCTTTGGGAGCGGGGGGGCTCTCGTCGAGCAGTACTTC. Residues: CASSFGSGGALVEQYF.

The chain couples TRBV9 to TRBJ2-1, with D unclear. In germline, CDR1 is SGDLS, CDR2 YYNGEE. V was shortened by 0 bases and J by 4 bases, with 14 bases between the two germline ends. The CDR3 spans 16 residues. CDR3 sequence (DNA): TGTGCCAGCAGCGTAGCTGGTCTAGTCGGGTACAATGAGCAGTTCTTC. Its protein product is CASSVAGLVGYNEQFF.

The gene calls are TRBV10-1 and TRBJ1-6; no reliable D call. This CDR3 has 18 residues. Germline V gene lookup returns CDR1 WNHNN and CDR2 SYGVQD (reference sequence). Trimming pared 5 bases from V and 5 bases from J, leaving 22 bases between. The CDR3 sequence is CASSLLTGLRSHNSPLHF. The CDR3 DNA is TGCGCCAGCAGTCTACTAACCGGACTTAGATCTCATAATTCACCCCTCCACTTT.

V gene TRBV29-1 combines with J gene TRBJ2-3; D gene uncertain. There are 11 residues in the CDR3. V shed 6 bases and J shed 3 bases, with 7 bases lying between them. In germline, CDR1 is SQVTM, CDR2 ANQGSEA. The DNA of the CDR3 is TGCAGCGTAGCAGCGACAGATACGCAGTATTTT. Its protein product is CSVAATDTQYF.

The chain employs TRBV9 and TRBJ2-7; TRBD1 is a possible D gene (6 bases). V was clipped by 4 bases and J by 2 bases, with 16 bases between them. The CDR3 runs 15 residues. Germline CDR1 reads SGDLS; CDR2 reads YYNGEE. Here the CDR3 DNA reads TGTGCCAGCAGCCAAGCCCCAGGGGCCACCTACGAGCAGTACTTC. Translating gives CASSQAPGATYEQYF.

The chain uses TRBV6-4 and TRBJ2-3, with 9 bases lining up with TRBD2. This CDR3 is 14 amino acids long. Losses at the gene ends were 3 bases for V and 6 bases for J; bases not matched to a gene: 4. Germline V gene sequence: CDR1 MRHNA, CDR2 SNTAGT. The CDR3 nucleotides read TGTGCCAGCAGTGATCTCGCGGGGGGGGATACGCAGTATTTT. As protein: CASSDLAGGDTQYF.

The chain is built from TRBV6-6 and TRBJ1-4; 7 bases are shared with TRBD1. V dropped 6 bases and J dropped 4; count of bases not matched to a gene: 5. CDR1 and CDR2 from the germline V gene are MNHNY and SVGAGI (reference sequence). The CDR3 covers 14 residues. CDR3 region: CASRGGQNNEKLFF. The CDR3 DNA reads TGTGCCAGCAGGGGGGGACAGAATAATGAAAAACTGTTTTTT.

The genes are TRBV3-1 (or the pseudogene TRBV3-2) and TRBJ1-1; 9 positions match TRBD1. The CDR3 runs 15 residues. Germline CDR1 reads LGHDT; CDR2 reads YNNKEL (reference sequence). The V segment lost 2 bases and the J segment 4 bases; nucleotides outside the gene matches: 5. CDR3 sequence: CASSQLDRGSTEAFF. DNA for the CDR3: TGTGCCAGCAGCCAACTGGACAGGGGTAGCACTGAAGCTTTCTTT.

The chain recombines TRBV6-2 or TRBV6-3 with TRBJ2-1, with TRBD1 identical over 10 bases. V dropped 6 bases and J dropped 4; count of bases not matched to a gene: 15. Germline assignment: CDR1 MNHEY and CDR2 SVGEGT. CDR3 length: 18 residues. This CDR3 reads CASSLWGRDRGWYNEQFF. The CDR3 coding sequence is TGTGCCAGCAGCCTATGGGGTCGGGACAGGGGTTGGTACAATGAGCAGTTCTTC.

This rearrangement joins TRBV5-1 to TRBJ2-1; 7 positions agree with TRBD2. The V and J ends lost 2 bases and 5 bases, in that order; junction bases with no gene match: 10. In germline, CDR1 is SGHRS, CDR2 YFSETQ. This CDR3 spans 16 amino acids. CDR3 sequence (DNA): TGCGCCAGCAGCTTTGGCCGGAGCGGGGTCGACAATGAGCAGTTCTTC. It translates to CASSFGRSGVDNEQFF.

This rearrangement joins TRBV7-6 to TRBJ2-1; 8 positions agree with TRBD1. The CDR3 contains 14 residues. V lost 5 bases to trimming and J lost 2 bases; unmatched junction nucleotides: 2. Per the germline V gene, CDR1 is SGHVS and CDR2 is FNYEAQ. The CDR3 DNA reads TGTGCCAGCAGCCCAGGGGGCACCTACAATGAGCAGTTCTTC. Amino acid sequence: CASSPGGTYNEQFF.

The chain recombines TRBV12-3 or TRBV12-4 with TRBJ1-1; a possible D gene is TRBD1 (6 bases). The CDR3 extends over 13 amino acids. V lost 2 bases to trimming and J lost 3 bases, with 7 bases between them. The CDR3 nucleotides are TGTGCCAGCAGTTTAAAGGGGGACACTGAAGCTTTCTTT. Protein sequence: CASSLKGDTEAFF.

The CDR3 here is CASRHSTSHEQFF. The CDR3 DNA sequence: TGTGCCAGCAGGCACTCGACTAGTCATGAGCAGTTCTTC. This chain joins TRBV12-3 or TRBV12-4 and TRBJ2-1; a weak D match, TRBD2 (6 bases). The CDR3 length is 13 residues. V lost 6 bases, J lost 8 bases, and 14 bases lay in between.

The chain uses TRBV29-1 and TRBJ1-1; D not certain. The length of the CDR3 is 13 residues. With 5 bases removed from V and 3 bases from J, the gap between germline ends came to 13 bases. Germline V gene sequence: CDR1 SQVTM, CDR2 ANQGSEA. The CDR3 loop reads CSVLTRRHTEAFF. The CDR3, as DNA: TGCAGCGTTCTGACACGGCGTCACACTGAAGCTTTCTTT.

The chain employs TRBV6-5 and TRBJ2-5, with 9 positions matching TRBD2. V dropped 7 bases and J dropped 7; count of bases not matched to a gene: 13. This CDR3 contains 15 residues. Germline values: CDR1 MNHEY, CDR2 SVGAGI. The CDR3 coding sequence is TGTGCCAGCACCACGGGAGCGGGGGGCCCCAGGACCCAGTACTTC. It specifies CASTTGAGGPRTQYF.

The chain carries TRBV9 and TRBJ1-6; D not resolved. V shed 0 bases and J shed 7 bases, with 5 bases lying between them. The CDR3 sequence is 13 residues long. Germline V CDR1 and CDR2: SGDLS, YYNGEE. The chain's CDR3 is CASSVVMNSPLHF. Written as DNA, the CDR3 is TGTGCCAGCAGCGTAGTAATGAATTCACCCCTCCACTTT.

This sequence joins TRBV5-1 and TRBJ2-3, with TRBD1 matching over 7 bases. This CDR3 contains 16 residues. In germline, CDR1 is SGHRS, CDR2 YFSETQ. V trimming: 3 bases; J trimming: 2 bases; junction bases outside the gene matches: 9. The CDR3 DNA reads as TGCGCCAGCAGCTGGTCCGGGACAGTAAACACAGATACGCAGTATTTT. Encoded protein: CASSWSGTVNTDTQYF. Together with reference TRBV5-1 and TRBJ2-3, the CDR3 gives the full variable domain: KAGVTQTPRYLIKTRGQQVTLSCSPISGHRSVSWYQQTPGQGLQFLFEYFSETQRNKGNFPGRFSGRQFSNSRSEMNVSTLELGDSALYLCASSWSGTVNTDTQYFGPGTRLTVL.

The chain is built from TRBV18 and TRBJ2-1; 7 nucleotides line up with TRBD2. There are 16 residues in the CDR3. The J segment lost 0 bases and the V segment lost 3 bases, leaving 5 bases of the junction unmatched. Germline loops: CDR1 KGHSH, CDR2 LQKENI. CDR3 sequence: CASSPTRGVSYNEQFF. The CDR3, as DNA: TGTGCCAGCTCACCTACCCGGGGGGTCTCCTACAATGAGCAGTTCTTC. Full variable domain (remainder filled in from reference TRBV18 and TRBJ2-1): NAGVMQNPRHLVRRRGQEARLRCSPMKGHSHVYWYRQLPEEGLKFMVYLQKENIIDESGMPKERFSAEFPKEGPSILRIQQVVRGDSAAYFCASSPTRGVSYNEQFFGPGTRLTVL.

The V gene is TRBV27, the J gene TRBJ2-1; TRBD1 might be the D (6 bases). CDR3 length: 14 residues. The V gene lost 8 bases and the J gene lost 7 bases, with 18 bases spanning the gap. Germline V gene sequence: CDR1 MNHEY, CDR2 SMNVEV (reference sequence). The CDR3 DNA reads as TGTGCCAGCGGGGGCAGGGTCCTAAAGAATGAGCAGTTCTTC. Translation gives CASGGRVLKNEQFF.